The source of this TCR beta chain is a study of T cell responses to AZD1222 COVID-19 vaccine. Measured with immunoSEQ multiplex PCR; TCRdb has only the in-frame clones, and not every one. The sample includes 150,000 or so clones, about 88% of them seen just once. Germline CDR1 is SEHNR and CDR2 is FQNEAQ (reference sequence). J gave up 7 bases and V 6 bases, and 4 bases lay outside the gene matches. The CDR3 runs 12 residues. The chain couples TRBV7-9 to TRBJ2-7; 9 positions match TRBD1. This TCR was recovered from an adult in good health. The specimen was peripheral blood, collected on day 0 of AZD1222 vaccination. DNA of the CDR3: TGTGCCAGCAGTCAGACAGGGGGAGAGCAGTACTTC. Translating gives CASSQTGGEQYF.